A selection of T cell receptor beta chains follows, all from one sample in a study of graft-versus-host responses after intestinal transplantation. Method: immunoSEQ multiplex PCR; TCRdb's copy keeps in-frame clones and lacks some. The sample has roughly 46,000 clones, over 85% seen once. The source material was PBMCs, sampled about 120 weeks after a first intestinal transplant, on the day of a second. The origin of the receptors is a human patient who received an intestinal transplant, so some T cells may come from the graft donor. Each CDR3 is given with its conserved first and last residue.

cdr3_length j_call v_call cdr3_aa
17 TRBJ2-7 TRBV11-2 CASSGASGSFKAYEQYF
13 TRBJ2-5 TRBV7-8 CASSQWSGETQYF
15 TRBJ2-1 TRBV6-4 CASSDSSSGGNEQFF
12 TRBJ2-1 TRBV5-1 CASSLRGDEQFF
15 TRBJ2-7 TRBV29-1 CSVEGAQGQGYEQYF
15 TRBJ2-1 TRBV11-3 CASSLEGLAGAEQFF
14 TRBJ1-1 TRBV2 CASSVTRGNTEAFF
16 TRBJ2-2 TRBV7-8 CASSLGASGYTGELFF
17 TRBJ2-1 TRBV5-1 CASSLFNGDQGWNEQFF
15 TRBJ2-7 TRBV7-2 CASSLSARGLNEQYF
14 TRBJ2-1 TRBV2 CASSEAWSRGEQFF